A selection of T cell receptor beta chains follows, all from one sample in a study of beta chain features in type 1 diabetes. This table comes from immunoSEQ multiplex PCR, and its TCRdb copy is limited to in-frame clones, with some not included. Of around 280,000 clones listed, 15% are singletons. The sample consisted of naive CD4+ T cells from blood. Receptors were obtained from a man younger than 30 with type 1 diabetes. Each CDR3 is given with its conserved first and last residue. A D gene is named only where the DNA matches it firmly. Rows give clone size only sometimes, using once, few, many, or a class for an expanded clone.

V gene	CDR3 length	J gene	clone size	D gene	CDR3 protein	CDR3 DNA
TRBV2	14	TRBJ2-7	few	TRBD1	CASSPRTGYYEQYF	TGTGCCAGCAGTCCCCGGACAGGCTACTACGAGCAGTACTTC
TRBV28	11	TRBJ2-1	few	NA	CASSFSNEQFF	TGTGCCAGCAGTTTCTCCAATGAGCAGTTCTTC
TRBV15	16	TRBJ1-1	few	NA	CATSRNPSVGGTEAFF	TGTGCCACCAGCAGGAACCCCAGCGTTGGCGGCACTGAAGCTTTCTTT
TRBV14	13	TRBJ2-5	few	NA	CASSQVTRETQYF	TGTGCCAGCAGCCAAGTGACTAGGGAGACCCAGTACTTC
TRBV6-5	15	TRBJ2-1	NA	TRBD2	CASNAGTSGRNEQFF	TGTGCCAGCAACGCCGGGACTAGCGGGAGAAATGAGCAGTTCTTC
TRBV29-1	14	TRBJ1-4	few	NA	CSVEDRYDREKLFF	TGCAGCGTTGAAGATCGGTACGACAGGGAAAAACTGTTTTTT
TRBV29-1	13	TRBJ1-2	few	TRBD1	CSVERDSVAGYTF	TGCAGCGTTGAGCGGGACAGCGTGGCTGGCTACACCTTC
TRBV11-2	14	TRBJ2-7	NA	NA	CASGGLDKAYEQYF	TGTGCCAGCGGTGGATTAGACAAAGCCTACGAGCAGTACTTC
TRBV28	15	TRBJ2-7	NA	TRBD2	CASSLGGGPLGEQYF	TGTGCCAGCAGTTTAGGGGGAGGGCCTCTGGGGGAGCAGTACTTC
TRBV2	12	TRBJ2-7	NA	NA	CASSRETYEQYF	TGTGCCAGCAGCCGGGAGACCTACGAGCAGTACTTC
TRBV9	16	TRBJ2-5	few	NA	CASSVAGGRTGETQYF	TGTGCCAGCAGCGTAGCGGGGGGGCGGACAGGAGAGACCCAGTACTTC
TRBV6-6	13	TRBJ2-7	NA	NA	CASSYGGPDEQYF	TGTGCCAGCAGTTACGGTGGGCCCGACGAGCAGTACTTC
TRBV11-3	18	TRBJ2-3	NA	NA	CASSSGNTGMWGSDTQYF	TGTGCCAGCAGCAGCGGAAATACAGGGATGTGGGGATCAGATACGCAGTATTTT
TRBV15	16	TRBJ2-7	NA	NA	CATSRDSLGTPYEQYF	TGTGCCACCAGCAGAGACTCTCTCGGGACACCCTACGAGCAGTACTTC